This T cell receptor (beta chain) is drawn from a study of shared clonotypes between healthy human individuals (dated by TCRdb to 2019 to 2021). Regarding the research as a whole: Three men and a couple of women, aged 18 to 49 years, made up the cohort. For each donor, three plates each were used for CD4 naive and CD4 memory, two plates were used for CD8 naive, and one plate was used for CD8 memory. To estimate repertoire size and how much clonotypes are shared between individuals, the study performed deep sequencing of blood TCR repertoires from about five healthy adults. To increase sequencing depth and limit assay-specific biases, different laboratories used diverse techniques to prepare libraries and sequence TCR repertoires. Leukapheresis yielded between about 0.9 and 10 billion PBMCs per donor.

Donors were healthy HIV-negative adults with no recently reported acute infections or vaccinations. Every donor was a Caucasian adult residing in Nashville, Tennessee, USA. CD4+ T cells were enriched by magnetic negative selection, after which naive cells were positively selected on CD45RA and the negative fraction was taken as the memory subset. Blood was obtained by leukapheresis, after which PBMCs were separated by Ficoll-Histopaque density gradient centrifugation and cryopreserved in liquid nitrogen vapor phase. Analytical flow cytometry was used to check the purity and quantity of each magnetically sorted T cell population. Each sorted fraction had its genomic DNA isolated and then quantified by UV absorbance on a Nanodrop 2000c. Results the study describes overall, beyond this receptor: Naive subsets generally had larger estimated clonotype richness than memory subsets did. The small number of donors limited the genetic and exposure-history diversity represented. Compared with non-shared clonotypes, the clonotypes found in all four sorted-subset donors had higher generation probabilities. Pairwise subsampling led to the expectation that sequencing depth would affect the degree of clonotype sharing among donors. Rarefaction of sorted-subset datasets indicated incomplete sequencing despite the large sequencing depth. When a handful of donors were compared, the shared fraction of clonotypes was around 5% for naive CD4, 3.5% for naive CD8, roughly 2.5% for memory CD4, and approximately 0.4% for memory CD8. Sampling was restricted to blood, and TCR repertoires in tissue are likely to differ from TCR repertoires in blood.

Using the deep immunoSEQ assay, multiplex PCR amplified TCR CDR3 regions from genomic DNA. Extracted genomic DNA from each cell subset was spread evenly across all wells of several immunoSEQ 96-well plates, with each plate serving as a replicate. For sorted subsets, about 200 ng genomic DNA, equal to some 30,000 T cell genomes, was loaded into each replicate PCR. The purified libraries were quantified using a Qubit 3.0 fluorometer, sized with a Bioanalyzer 2100, and then quantified again using the KAPA Library Quantification kit. Every immunoSEQ 96-well plate was sequenced on a separate single-read 150-cycle Illumina NextSeq 550 flow cell. In the original analysis: Because the immunoSEQ output held only junctional sequences and lacked quality scores, the filtering could not match the filtering applied to full-length reads. To assign V/J genes and CDR3, sequences were annotated against IMGT germline references using PyIR, a Python wrapper for IgBLAST v1.9. Reads with weak V/J assignments (E-value above 1e-6), missing CDR3, stop codons, out-of-frame junctions, or ambiguous translated residues were removed. V3J clonotypes were defined as sequences sharing an identical inferred V gene, J gene, and CDR3 amino acid sequence. Percentage overlap between repertoires was computed as shared unique clonotypes divided by the size of the smaller repertoire. Richness of each repertoire was evaluated using RTK rarefaction, the Chao1 estimator, and Recon v2.1 estimates of unobserved clonotypes. Generation probabilities were computed with OLGA for all TCRbeta clonotypes obtained by the gDNA method from four donors. The table was pulled from immuneACCESS by TCRdb, which kept in-frame rearrangements only. Such tables lose some clones; where checked, under half of the loss comes from unresolved V genes, and the rest has no known cause. From that table come the V and J calls and clone size; the DNA was used to work out D and trimming. For this sample there are some 680,000 clones; around three quarters appear just once. The ten largest account for around 1.8% of the sample.

Worth noting for this clone: What this receptor recognizes is not known. No much larger clone exists at a distance of one base, and base qualities are not known.

The TCR originated in a woman aged 25 to 39 in good health. Sequencing was performed on memory CD4+ T cells sorted from blood. The sample's cell subset or site label, decoded: CD45RA-negative fraction.

The DNA is as follows: TGTGCCAGCAACAGGGCGGCCTACAATGAGCAGTTCTTC. Its product reads: CASNRAAYNEQFF. Recombination linked TRBV6-1 to TRBJ2-1; perhaps TRBD1 is the D gene, with 6 bases matching. CDR1 and CDR2 were assigned from the germline V gene as MNHNS and SASEGT. A distance of 9 bases separates the germline ends of V and J, which lose 7 bases and 2 bases respectively. From cysteine to phenylalanine, the CDR3 is 13 amino acids long. Only the CDR3 DNA stays, 39 bases, in frame from base 1.